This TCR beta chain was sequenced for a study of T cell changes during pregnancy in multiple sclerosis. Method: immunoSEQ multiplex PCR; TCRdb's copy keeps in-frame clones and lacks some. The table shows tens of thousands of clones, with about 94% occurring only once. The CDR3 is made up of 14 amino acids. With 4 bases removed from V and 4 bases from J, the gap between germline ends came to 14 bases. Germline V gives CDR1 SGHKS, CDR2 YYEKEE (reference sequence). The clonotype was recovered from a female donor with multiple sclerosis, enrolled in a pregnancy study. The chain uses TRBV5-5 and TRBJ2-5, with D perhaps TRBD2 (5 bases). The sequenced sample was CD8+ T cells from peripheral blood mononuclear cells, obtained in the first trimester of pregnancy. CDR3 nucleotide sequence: TGTGCCAGCAGCCCGGATCGGGGTGGAGAGACCCAGTACTTC. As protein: CASSPDRGGETQYF.